This T cell receptor beta chain was retrieved from a study of T cell clonality in common variable immunodeficiency. Blood samples were heparinized, about 4.5 to 9 ml per donor. V lost 5 bases, J lost 1 base, and 18 bases lay in between. In germline, CDR1 is DFQATT, CDR2 SNEGSKA (reference sequence). This CDR3 comprises 15 residues. Ten or more counts support this clone. The read stops 3 residues short of the end of the CDR3; the missing end is completed from the germline J gene. Only in-frame clones appear in the TCRdb table, and some are missing; sequencing was by immunoSEQ multiplex PCR. The sample presents roughly 58,000 clones, none singletons.

The TCR originated in a person aged 18 to 70 in good health. This chain joins TRBV20-1 and TRBJ2-7, with D perhaps TRBD1 or TRBD2 (5 bases each). The sequencing sample was made of peripheral blood mononuclear cells. CDR3 sequence reads: CSAEREGPISYEQYF. CDR3 bases read: TGCAGTGCTGAACGCGAGGGGCCTATATCCTACGAG.